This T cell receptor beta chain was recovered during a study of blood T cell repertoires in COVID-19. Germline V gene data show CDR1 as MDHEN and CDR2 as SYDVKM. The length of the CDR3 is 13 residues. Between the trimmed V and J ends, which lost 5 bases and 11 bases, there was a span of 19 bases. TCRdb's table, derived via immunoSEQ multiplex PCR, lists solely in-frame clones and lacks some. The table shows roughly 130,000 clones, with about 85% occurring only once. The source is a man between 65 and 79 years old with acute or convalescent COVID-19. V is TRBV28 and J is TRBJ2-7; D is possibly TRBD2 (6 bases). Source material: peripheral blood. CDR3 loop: CASSLLGGKQEYF. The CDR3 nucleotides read TGTGCCAGCAGTCTCCTCGGCGGGAAGCAAGAGTACTTC.